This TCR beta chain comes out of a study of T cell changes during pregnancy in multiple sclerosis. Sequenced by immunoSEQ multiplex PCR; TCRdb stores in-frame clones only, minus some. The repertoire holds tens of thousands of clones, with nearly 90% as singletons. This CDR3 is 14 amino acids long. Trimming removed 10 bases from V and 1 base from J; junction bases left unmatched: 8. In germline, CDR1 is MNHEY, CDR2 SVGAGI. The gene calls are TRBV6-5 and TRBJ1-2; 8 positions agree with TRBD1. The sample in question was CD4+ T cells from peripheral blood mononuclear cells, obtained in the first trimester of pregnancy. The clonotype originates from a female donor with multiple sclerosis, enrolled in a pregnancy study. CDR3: CATLGRGHNYGYTF. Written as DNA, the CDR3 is TGTGCCACTCTCGGCAGGGGGCATAACTATGGCTACACCTTC.